A selection of T cell receptor beta chains follows, all from one sample in a study of regulatory T cells in long-lasting Graves disease. TCRdb used MiXCR to reprocess the multiplex PCR reads, holding one entry per CDR3 protein. This sample has 450,000 or so distinct CDR3 sequences, with approximately 23% found just once. The sequences come from peripheral blood mononuclear cells (PBMCs), collected when the disease was refractory, from a patient treated with antithyroid drugs. Receptors were obtained from a female donor with Graves disease. The CDR3 runs from the conserved cysteine through the conserved F or W. The D gene is left open where the match is weak. Clone size is shown for a subset of rows, as once, few, many or a class of expanded clone.

>NA|NA|TRBV29-1|TRBJ2-7
TGCAGCGTTAATGGGGGGCTTAAATCGGGCGAGCAGTACTTC
CSVNGGLKSGEQYF
>NA|few|TRBV3-1|TRBJ1-1
TGTGCCAGCAGCCTTCAACAGGGATCGGCTGAAGCTTTCTTT
CASSLQQGSAEAFF
>TRBD1|many|TRBV2|TRBJ2-7
TGTGCCAGCAGTGTGGTCCCCGGGACAGGAAGCGGGCAGTACTTC
CASSVVPGTGSGQYF
>TRBD2|few|TRBV7-9|TRBJ2-3
TGTGCCCAGGGAGGGGATACGCAGTATTTT
CAQGGDTQYF
>NA|many|TRBV30|TRBJ1-4
TGTGCCTGGAGTACCCTTCTATGGGAAAAACTGTTTTTT
CAWSTLLWEKLFF
>TRBD1|few|TRBV6-9|TRBJ2-5
TGTGCCAGCAGTTGGGGAGACAGGGAAGAGACCCAGTACTTC
CASSWGDREETQYF
>NA|many|TRBV6-1|TRBJ2-5
TGTGCCAGCAGTCCCTCCCTCAACCGGGGGGCGACACCCCAAGAGACCCAGTACTTC
CASSPSLNRGATPQETQYF
>NA|many|TRBV7-9|TRBJ1-1
TGTGCCAGCAGCTTGGGGATTAGGGAAGCTTTCTTT
CASSLGIREAFF
>NA|many|TRBV5-6|TRBJ1-2
TGTGCCAGCAGCTTGTGGGTCAGAGGCTACACCTTC
CASSLWVRGYTF
>TRBD1|NA|TRBV19|TRBJ2-2
TGTGCCAGTAGGGACAGGGGGAGCACCGGGGAGCTGTTTTTT
CASRDRGSTGELFF
>NA|few|TRBV6-1|TRBJ2-2
TGTGCCAGCACCTCAAGGGGTGCTGGCACCGGGGAGCTGTTTTTT
CASTSRGAGTGELFF
>NA|many|TRBV20-1|TRBJ2-5
TGCAGTGTAGGGATTTGGAGGGAGGTCGCAGAGACCCAGTACTTC
CSVGIWREVAETQYF
>TRBD1|many|TRBV19|TRBJ1-2
TGTGCCAGCGGACAGGGAGACTATGGCTACACCTTC
CASGQGDYGYTF
>NA|many|TRBV20-1|TRBJ1-4
TGCAGTGCTAGAGATGTTTTAGGACGGATTGATAATGAAAAACTGTTTTTT
CSARDVLGRIDNEKLFF
>NA|NA|TRBV7-8|TRBJ1-6
TGTGCCAGCAGCTTTAAGTCTATGTTTCGGGCTGTTTCCTATAATTCACCCCTCCACTTT
CASSFKSMFRAVSYNSPLHF
>NA|few|TRBV6-2/TRBV6-3|TRBJ2-2
TGTGCCAGCAGTTACCTCGCAGGGACCGGGGAGCTGTTTTTT
CASSYLAGTGELFF
>NA|NA|TRBV19|TRBJ1-6
TGTGCCAGTAGTATAGGAGGCAGAAATTCACCCCTCCACTTT
CASSIGGRNSPLHF
>NA|many|TRBV2|TRBJ2-2
TGTGCCAGCAAAAGAGTAGCCGGGGAGCTGTTTTTT
CASKRVAGELFF
>NA|many|TRBV12-3/TRBV12-4|TRBJ1-5
TGTGCCAGCACCATTCCCGGAGCCCCCAATCAGCCCCAGCATTTT
CASTIPGAPNQPQHF
>TRBD1|NA|TRBV12-3/TRBV12-4|TRBJ2-2
TGTGCCAGCAGCCACTGGACAGGGGGCTTAAACACCGGGGAGCTGTTTTTT
CASSHWTGGLNTGELFF
>NA|many|TRBV20-1|TRBJ1-6
TGCAGTGCTAGCCGGGCCCCTACCCTTGATTCACCCCTCCACTTT
CSASRAPTLDSPLHF
>TRBD2|many|TRBV29-1|TRBJ2-2
TGCAGCGTTGTTTCGGGTAGCGGGGTGTACGGGGAGCTGTTTTTT
CSVVSGSGVYGELFF
>NA|many|TRBV28|TRBJ1-1
TGTGCCAGCAGTCCACACTTGAACACTGAAGCTTTCTTT
CASSPHLNTEAFF
>NA|few|TRBV5-8|TRBJ2-2
TGTGCCAGACCCGGGACGACGAACACCGGGGAGCTGTTTTTT
CARPGTTNTGELFF